The clone carrying this T cell receptor beta chain turned up a few times. As yet, its antigen is unknown. The data were obtained in a study of OX40 agonist ivuxolimab in advanced cancers. Study results and limitations: Fewer expanded clones were found on average in CD4+ than in CD8+ T cells. Doses of 0.1 to 3.0 mg/kg were accompanied by clonal expansion of CD4+ and CD8+ blood T cells by week 6. Antigen specificity of clonally expanded peripheral T cells was not established. Partial responders treated at 0.1-3.0 mg/kg exhibited clonal expansion among the lowest measured.

Generated by immunoSEQ multiplex PCR, the TCRdb table keeps only in-frame clones and is missing some. The data hold tens of thousands of clones, with roughly 80% observed a single time. The CDR3 runs to 17 residues. Specimen: CD4+ or CD8+ T cells sorted from blood, collected in a trial of the OX40 agonist ivuxolimab. The receptor comes from an adult with an advanced solid tumor such as melanoma, head and neck, liver or kidney cancer. The chain combines TRBV21-1 with TRBJ1-2. TRBV21-1 represents a pseudogene. The CDR3 loop is CASTKSEGGRSHCGYTF. CDR3 in DNA: TGTGCCAGCACGAAATCTGAGGGGGGGCGAAGCCATTGTGGCTACACCTTC.